Below, 11 T cell receptor beta chains from the same sample are listed, as sequenced in a study of T cells in narcolepsy (dated by TCRdb to 2017 to 2018). Library construction relied on the immunoSEQ multiplex PCR assay. In TCRdb, the immuneACCESS table is reduced to in-frame sequences with V and J assigned. These tables do not hold every clone; where another copy was compared, an unresolved V gene accounts for under half, and the others remain unexplained. This sample comprises some 13,000 clones, less than 90% of them detected only once. The top ten hold approximately 1.6% of the sample. Sequences were obtained from CD45RA- memory CD4+ T cells from PBMCs. The cell subset or site label, as the study defines it: memory T cells sorted ex vivo from peripheral blood. The receptors were sampled from a human donor with narcolepsy.

The V and J genes are TRBV6-1 and TRBJ1-1; the match to TRBD1 covers 9 bases. CDR3 length: 13 residues. The J segment lost 2 bases and the V segment lost 11 bases, leaving 6 bases of the junction unmatched. The germline V gene encodes CDR1 MNHNS and CDR2 SASEGT. Written as DNA, the CDR3 is TGTGCCGAGTCACAGGGGGCCAACACTGAAGCTTTCTTT. It translates to CAESQGANTEAFF.

This chain connects TRBV11-2 to TRBJ2-2; D remains ambiguous. Per germline, CDR1 SGHAT and CDR2 FQNNGV. This CDR3 has 15 amino acids. V dropped 4 bases and J dropped 0 bases, with 9 bases sitting between them. CDR3 loop: CASSSQSPNTGELFF. In DNA, the CDR3 is TGTGCCAGCAGCTCACAATCACCGAACACCGGGGAGCTGTTTTTT.

This sequence joins TRBV6-5 and TRBJ2-1, with 10 bases that match TRBD2. The J segment lost 8 bases and the V segment lost 7 bases, leaving 5 bases of the junction unmatched. Germline V gene data show CDR1 as MNHEY and CDR2 as SVGAGI. The CDR3 covers 13 residues. The CDR3 nucleotides read TGTGCCAGCACAAGCGGGAGGGCCTATGAGCAGTTCTTC. Encoded protein: CASTSGRAYEQFF.

The chain links TRBV15 to TRBJ1-5, with D perhaps matching TRBD1 (6 bases). Germline CDR1 reads LNHNV; CDR2 reads YYDKDF (reference sequence). With 3 bases removed from V and 5 bases from J, the gap between germline ends came to 14 bases. The CDR3 sequence is 15 residues long. The CDR3 DNA reads as TGTGCCACCAGCAGGATTACAGGGTCGGATCAGCCCCAGCATTTT. It translates to CATSRITGSDQPQHF.

This chain connects TRBV5-4 to TRBJ2-1; 9 nucleotides align to TRBD2. The germline gives CDR1 SGHNT, CDR2 YYREEE (reference sequence). This CDR3 region has 15 residues. V dropped 7 bases and J dropped 7; count of bases not matched to a gene: 12. The CDR3 DNA reads as TGTGCCAGCCGACGACCGGGCGGGAGGGTAAATGAGCAGTTCTTC. It is translated as CASRRPGGRVNEQFF.

Concerning this clone itself: Other DNA sequences in the sample encode the same CDR3. The gene calls are TRBV10-3 and TRBJ2-3; 7 nucleotides line up with TRBD1. V trimming: 2 bases; J trimming: 2 bases; junction bases outside the gene matches: 1. Germline-derived CDR1 and CDR2 are ENHRY and SYGVKD. This CDR3 is 14 amino acids long. Written as DNA, the CDR3 is TGTGCCATCAGTGAGGGACAGGACACAGATACGCAGTATTTT. This codes for CAISEGQDTDTQYF.

The CDR3 loop is CASGLGTDTQYF. The CDR3 nucleotides are TGTGCCAGCGGACTAGGAACAGATACGCAGTATTTT. The V and J genes are TRBV7-9 and TRBJ2-3, with 7 nucleotides matching TRBD2. CDR3 length: 12 residues. The V and J ends lost 8 bases and 3 bases, in that order; junction bases with no gene match: 2. CDR1 SEHNR and CDR2 FQNEAQ come from the germline V gene (reference sequence).

This rearrangement joins TRBV6-1 to TRBJ1-5, with D possibly TRBD1 on 5 matching bases. CDR1 is MNHNS and CDR2 is SASEGT in the germline V gene. There are 13 residues in the CDR3. V was shortened by 4 bases and J by 7 bases, with 11 bases between the two germline ends. The CDR3 here is CASSVRVGQPQHF. CDR3 nucleotides: TGTGCCAGCAGTGTCAGGGTTGGGCAGCCCCAGCATTTT.

The rearrangement uses TRBV10-3 and TRBJ1-2; D is perhaps TRBD1 (5 bases). V was clipped by 2 bases and J by 6 bases, with 16 bases between them. CDR3 length: 15 residues. CDR1 and CDR2 (germline): ENHRY, SYGVKD. Here the CDR3 reads CAISEGQGSGNGYTF. The CDR3 DNA follows: TGTGCCATCAGTGAGGGGCAGGGAAGTGGGAATGGCTACACCTTC.

This clone was seen once. This rearrangement joins TRBV7-9 to TRBJ1-2; D may be TRBD1 (5 bases). Germline V gives CDR1 SEHNR, CDR2 FQNEAQ (reference sequence). V was clipped by 11 bases and J by 5 bases, with 18 bases between them. The CDR3 runs 13 residues. The DNA for the CDR3 is TGTGCCGGCCGCCAGGACAAACTTTATGGCTACACCTTC. Encoded protein: CAGRQDKLYGYTF.

This clone was counted a few times. This chain uses TRBV27 with TRBJ1-3, with D possibly TRBD1 on 5 matching bases. The length of the CDR3 is 14 residues. With 4 bases removed from V and 2 bases from J, the gap between germline ends came to 9 bases. CDR1 and CDR2 (germline): MNHEY, SMNVEV (reference sequence). CDR3 region: CASSSGGAGNTIYF. The CDR3 DNA sequence: TGTGCCAGCAGTTCGGGGGGGGCTGGAAACACCATATATTTT.